Shown below are 21 T cell receptor beta chains from a single sample sequenced in a study of shared clonotypes between healthy human individuals. The data were produced by immunoSEQ multiplex PCR, yet TCRdb's version contains in-frame clones alone and is incomplete. The sample has roughly 1,500,000 clones, 98% seen once. Sequencing was carried out using naive CD4+ T cells sorted from blood. Indicated subset: CD45RA+ positively selected. The receptors here all came from a young man in good health.

The chain combines TRBV19 with TRBJ2-3; D gene ambiguous. The CDR3 length is 13 residues. Germline CDR1 reads LNHDA; CDR2 reads SQIVND (reference sequence). Deletions cut 4 bases from V and 6 bases from J, with 11 bases between. The CDR3 region is CASSKGRSDTQYF. In DNA form, the CDR3 reads TGTGCCAGTAGTAAAGGGCGCAGTGATACGCAGTATTTT.

CDR3 in DNA: TGTGCCAGCAGTTTCCCTCGAGGAAGGGGACCCTACGAGCAGTACTTC. Translation: CASSFPRGRGPYEQYF. This chain joins TRBV28 and TRBJ2-7, with D possibly being TRBD1 or TRBD2 (5 bases each). CDR1 and CDR2 from the germline V gene are MDHEN and SYDVKM. V lost 3 bases, J lost 2 bases, and 17 bases lay in between. This CDR3 has 16 amino acids.

The V gene is TRBV14, the J gene TRBJ1-2; D is perhaps TRBD1 (6 bases). The CDR3 spans 12 residues. In germline, CDR1 is SGHDN, CDR2 FVKESK. V was clipped by 4 bases and J by 8 bases, with 11 bases between them. The CDR3 sequence is CASSRKGGGYTF. Written as DNA, the CDR3 is TGTGCCAGCAGCCGAAAGGGGGGCGGCTACACCTTC.

Worth noting for this clone: Distinct nucleotide sequences in the sample also encode this CDR3. The genes are TRBV5-4 and TRBJ2-5; possible D gene TRBD2, 6 bases. The CDR3 contains 14 residues. The germline CDR1 and CDR2 sequences are SGHNT and YYREEE (reference sequence). Trimming left V 0 bases short and J 2 bases short, with 8 bases between. CDR3 nucleotide sequence: TGTGCCAGCAGCTTGGCGGGACTTCAAGAGACCCAGTACTTC. Protein: CASSLAGLQETQYF.

The rearrangement links TRBV20-1 to TRBJ2-7, with D perhaps matching TRBD1 or TRBD2 (5 bases each). V was clipped by 1 base and J by 9 bases, with 10 bases between them. Germline loops: CDR1 DFQATT, CDR2 SNEGSKA (reference sequence). The CDR3 consists of 11 residues. CDR3: CSARGGTLQYF. CDR3 nucleotides: TGCAGTGCTAGAGGAGGGACGCTGCAGTACTTC.

The chain uses TRBV7-3 and TRBJ2-1; D possibly corresponds to TRBD1 (5 bases). V was shortened by 2 bases and J by 9 bases, with 5 bases between the two germline ends. This CDR3 contains 11 residues. The germline V gene encodes CDR1 SGHTA and CDR2 FQGTGA. In DNA form, the CDR3 reads TGTGCCAGCAGCTTAGGGGCTGAGCAGTTCTTC. It codes for CASSLGAEQFF. The variable domain in full, with the rest retrieved from reference TRBV7-3 and TRBJ2-1, is GAGVSQTPSNKVTEKGKYVELRCDPISGHTALYWYRQSLGQGPEFLIYFQGTGAADDSGLPNDRFFAVRPEGSVSTLKIQRTERGDSAVYLCASSLGAEQFFGPGTRLTVL.

This chain links TRBV18 with TRBJ1-4, with 8 bases identical to TRBD1. Per germline, CDR1 KGHSH and CDR2 LQKENI. V lost 3 bases to trimming and J lost 4 bases; unmatched junction nucleotides: 4. This CDR3 has 15 amino acids. CDR3 nucleotides: TGTGCCAGCTCACCTCCGGGACAGGATAATGAAAAACTGTTTTTT. Translated, it gives CASSPPGQDNEKLFF. Drawing the rest from reference TRBV18 and TRBJ1-4, the complete variable domain is NAGVMQNPRHLVRRRGQEARLRCSPMKGHSHVYWYRQLPEEGLKFMVYLQKENIIDESGMPKERFSAEFPKEGPSILRIQQVVRGDSAAYFCASSPPGQDNEKLFFGSGTQLSVL.

The J gene is TRBJ2-7, the V gene TRBV28; D may be TRBD2 (6 bases). Germline CDR1 is MDHEN and CDR2 is SYDVKM. CDR3 length: 15 residues. Trimming pared 5 bases from V and 5 bases from J, leaving 19 bases between. CDR3 sequence reads: CASSPPGLHFNEQYF. The CDR3 DNA follows: TGTGCCAGCAGTCCACCGGGACTGCATTTCAACGAGCAGTACTTC.

The rearrangement uses TRBV7-8 and TRBJ1-5; weak D call: TRBD1 (6 bases). The CDR3 spans 18 residues. Between the trimmed V and J ends, which lost 5 bases and 5 bases, there was a span of 25 bases. The germline gives CDR1 SGHVS, CDR2 FQNEAQ. This CDR3 is CASSPRQTYRAWDQPQHF. The CDR3 bases are TGTGCCAGCAGCCCCCGACAAACATACAGGGCATGGGATCAGCCCCAGCATTTT.

The chain is built from TRBV9 and TRBJ2-6; possibly TRBD1 for D (6 bases). The CDR3 runs 16 residues. From germline, CDR1 is SGDLS and CDR2 YYNGEE. V was shortened by 3 bases and J by 0 bases, with 10 bases between the two germline ends. Here the CDR3 DNA reads TGTGCCAGCAGCGGGGGGCTAGGCTCTGGGGCCAACGTCCTGACTTTC. The encoded protein is CASSGGLGSGANVLTF.

The chain carries TRBV6-5 and TRBJ1-4, with D hard to call. Looked up from germline, CDR1 is MNHEY and CDR2 is SVGAGI. This CDR3 is built from 13 residues. V dropped 4 bases and J dropped 8 bases, with 11 bases sitting between them. The CDR3 bases are TGTGCCAGCAGTTCGGGCTTGGGGGAAAAACTGTTTTTT. Translated, it gives CASSSGLGEKLFF.

This sequence joins TRBV7-8 and TRBJ2-7, with D unclear. V shed 1 base and J shed 6 bases, with 7 bases lying between them. The CDR3 is 12 residues long. Germline CDR1 is SGHVS and CDR2 is FQNEAQ. CDR3 region: CASSLEAGEQYF. In nucleotides, the CDR3 is TGTGCCAGCAGCTTAGAGGCCGGCGAGCAGTACTTC. Variable domain in full (rest from reference TRBV7-8 and TRBJ2-7): GAGVSQSPRYKVAKRGQDVALRCDPISGHVSLFWYQQALGQGPEFLTYFQNEAQLDKSGLPSDRFFAERPEGSVSTLKIQRTQQEDSAVYLCASSLEAGEQYFGPGTRLTVT.

This sequence joins TRBV29-1 and TRBJ2-1; the D gene could be TRBD1 or TRBD2 (5 bases each). There are 15 residues in the CDR3. V dropped 1 base and J dropped 10 bases, with 20 bases sitting between them. From germline, CDR1 is SQVTM and CDR2 ANQGSEA. The CDR3 region is CSVEVLPLSGAEQFF. CDR3 sequence (DNA): TGCAGCGTTGAAGTCTTACCCCTTTCCGGGGCGGAGCAGTTCTTC.

The chain links TRBV10-2 to TRBJ1-3; 8 nucleotides line up with TRBD1. The CDR3 spans 16 residues. Unmatched junction bases numbered 10, after V lost 6 bases and J lost 3 bases. Looked up from germline, CDR1 is WSHSY and CDR2 is SAAADI. The CDR3 sequence: CASRDREGFRGNTIYF. The CDR3 region has the DNA TGCGCCAGCAGGGACAGGGAGGGCTTCCGTGGAAACACCATATATTTT.

The chain couples TRBV7-9 to TRBJ2-7; the match to TRBD2 covers 11 bases. CDR3 length equals 15 residues. Trimming took 4 bases from V and 2 from J; bases not matched to a gene: 4. The V gene's germline CDR1 is SEHNR and CDR2 FQNEAQ (reference sequence). CDR3 residues: CASSSLAGVTYEQYF. The CDR3 DNA follows: TGTGCCAGCAGCTCACTAGCGGGAGTAACCTACGAGCAGTACTTC.

The chain joins TRBV4-2 to TRBJ2-2; D uncertain. This CDR3 contains 14 residues. Germline V CDR1 and CDR2: LGHNA, YNFKEQ. The ends were cut back, 1 base at V and 1 base at J, with 4 bases in the middle. This chain's CDR3 is CASSQAENTGELFF. DNA for the CDR3: TGTGCCAGCAGCCAAGCGGAGAACACCGGGGAGCTGTTTTTT.

The chain couples TRBV9 to TRBJ1-3; D unclear. The V gene lost 0 bases and the J gene lost 2 bases, with 9 bases spanning the gap. CDR1 SGDLS and CDR2 YYNGEE come from the germline V gene. CDR3 length: 15 residues. The CDR3 loop is CASSVAELTGNTIYF. The CDR3, as DNA: TGTGCCAGCAGCGTAGCTGAACTCACTGGAAACACCATATATTTT. The complete variable domain, with remaining parts taken from reference TRBV9 and TRBJ1-3, reads DSGVTQTPKHLITATGQRVTLRCSPRSGDLSVYWYQQSLDQGLQFLIQYYNGEERAKGNILERFSAQQFPDLHSELNLSSLELGDSALYFCASSVAELTGNTIYFGEGSWLTVV.

This rearrangement joins TRBV7-2 to TRBJ1-4, with D hard to call. Per the germline V gene, CDR1 is SGHTA and CDR2 is FQGNSA. There are 15 residues in the CDR3. V lost 3 bases and J lost 0, with 8 bases in between. CDR3 DNA: TGTGCCAGCAGCTTCGGGATGGCAACTAATGAAAAACTGTTTTTT. This translates into CASSFGMATNEKLFF.

The chain joins TRBV14 to TRBJ2-7; D remains ambiguous. Germline CDR1 reads SGHDN; CDR2 reads FVKESK. Trimming left V 0 bases short and J 6 bases short, with 6 bases between. The CDR3 runs to 12 residues. The CDR3 coding sequence is TGTGCCAGCAGCCAAGAAATCGGCGAGCAGTACTTC. It is translated as CASSQEIGEQYF. Combining the CDR3 with reference TRBV14 and TRBJ2-7 gives the whole variable domain EAGVTQFPSHSVIEKGQTVTLRCDPISGHDNLYWYRRVMGKEIKFLLHFVKESKQDESGMPNNRFLAERTGGTYSTLKVQPAELEDSGVYFCASSQEIGEQYFGPGTRLTVT.

This chain connects TRBV18 to TRBJ2-5, with D maybe TRBD1 (5 bases). The CDR3 covers 13 residues. Germline V CDR1 and CDR2: KGHSH, LQKENI. The germline V and J ends were trimmed by 3 bases and 5 bases, with 10 bases remaining between them. The CDR3 coding sequence is TGTGCCAGCTCACCCACCAGGGTTGAGACCCAGTACTTC. As protein: CASSPTRVETQYF. Full variable domain (missing parts from reference TRBV18 and TRBJ2-5): NAGVMQNPRHLVRRRGQEARLRCSPMKGHSHVYWYRQLPEEGLKFMVYLQKENIIDESGMPKERFSAEFPKEGPSILRIQQVVRGDSAAYFCASSPTRVETQYFGPGTRLLVL.

The gene calls are TRBV5-8 and TRBJ1-4, with D possibly matching TRBD1 (6 bases). In germline, CDR1 is SGHTS, CDR2 YDEGEE. The CDR3 runs to 16 residues. V lost 4 bases and J lost 7, with 20 bases in between. CDR3 residues: CASSPVGGLNGEKLFF. CDR3 coding DNA: TGTGCCAGCAGCCCGGTGGGGGGCTTAAATGGTGAAAAACTGTTTTTT.